The rows below give T cell receptor beta chains drawn from one sample of a study of blood T cell repertoires in COVID-19. TCRdb keeps only in-frame clones here, not all; method: immunoSEQ multiplex PCR. The sample comprises around 130,000 clones, just under 80% of which are singletons, and roughly 16% rests with the top ten. The sample consisted of peripheral blood. Receptors were obtained from a man in his sixties with active or convalescent COVID-19. CDR3s include the opening cysteine and the closing phenylalanine or tryptophan. Fields, in order: CDR3 protein, V gene, J gene.

CASSLRLAGVKNEQFF	TRBV5-1	TRBJ2-1
CASMGSGSYEQYF	TRBV19	TRBJ2-7
CANTGQRDYEQYF	TRBV4-1	TRBJ2-7
CASRQAGETQYF	TRBV19	TRBJ2-5
CASSLVTSGRSEQFF	TRBV7-2	TRBJ2-1
CASSVGRRSGRPTYEQYF	TRBV19	TRBJ2-7
CASSKRDYISYNEQFF	TRBV28	TRBJ2-1
CASSLGGGLKYF	TRBV12-3/TRBV12-4	TRBJ2-5
CASSMTGGNTGELFF	TRBV19	TRBJ2-2
CASSKRTGQSATNEKLFF	TRBV21-1	TRBJ1-4
CASTNGLAATGELFF	TRBV19	TRBJ2-2
CASSGDRGDSPLHF	TRBV2	TRBJ1-6
CSARGGNGHTF	TRBV20-1	TRBJ1-2
CASSPPRGNQMNTEAFF	TRBV18	TRBJ1-1
CASSLSSGSSYEQYF	TRBV27	TRBJ2-7
CASSLGPGQGWYGYTF	TRBV7-2	TRBJ1-2
CASGTGRPFF	TRBV2	TRBJ1-1
CATSRDSRGADTQYF	TRBV15	TRBJ2-3
CASSIRQGSEAFF	TRBV12-3/TRBV12-4	TRBJ1-1
CASSLTGDRGGNEQYF	TRBV7-3	TRBJ2-7
CASSPSPPLAGYTDTQYF	TRBV5-5	TRBJ2-3
CASSQAPKSTGNYGYTF	TRBV4-1	TRBJ1-2
CAISEGGGRVLETQYF	TRBV10-3	TRBJ2-5
CAISGGGTYNEQFF	TRBV10-3	TRBJ2-1
CASRPLAGAASEQYF	TRBV6-5	TRBJ2-7
CASSYPKGQAEQFF	TRBV6-2/TRBV6-3	TRBJ2-1
CASSLIPGETQYF	TRBV5-6	TRBJ2-5
CASSLTGGTYNEQFF	TRBV5-8	TRBJ2-1
CASSFSGRAGTDTQYF	TRBV11-2	TRBJ2-3
CASSSVAGGSYEQYF	TRBV4-2	TRBJ2-7
CASSYGGDRGGYGYTF	TRBV6-2/TRBV6-3	TRBJ1-2
CASSPGTSGRRADTQYF	TRBV5-1	TRBJ2-3